These 25 T cell receptor beta chains came from one sample sequenced in a study of spatial heterogeneity in lung cancer. Time point described: sample taken at primary tumor resection. The authors sequenced whole RNA from tumor, nontumor lung or frozen PBMC without sorting. TCRdb used MiXCR to reprocess the 5' RACE reads, holding one entry per CDR3 protein. Seen here are fewer than 45,000 distinct CDR3 sequences, roughly 7% observed once, and the top ten hold roughly 45%. The source material was PBMCs, sampled at surgery. Every receptor here comes from a female donor with early-stage non-small cell lung cancer.

The chain uses TRBV11-2 and TRBJ2-1; no clear D. Germline V gene data show CDR1 as SGHAT and CDR2 as FQNNGV. Trimming shortened V by 4 bases and J by 8 bases, and 15 bases separated the two germline ends. The CDR3 has 14 residues. The CDR3 protein is CASSSGPPPYEQFF. As DNA, the CDR3 is TGTGCCAGCAGCTCCGGACCGCCTCCATATGAGCAGTTCTTC.

In its sample, this clonotype was seen many times. The chain joins TRBV9 to TRBJ1-1, with TRBD1 matching over 7 bases. CDR1 is SGDLS and CDR2 is YYNGEE in the germline V gene. Germline trimming cut 2 bases from V and 4 bases from J; bases unmatched to any gene: 11. The CDR3 spans 16 residues. The CDR3 region is CASSVGRTGGITEAFF. Here the CDR3 DNA reads TGTGCCAGCAGCGTCGGTAGGACAGGTGGTATCACTGAAGCTTTCTTT.

This clonotype has a count of ten or more. This sequence joins TRBV5-1 and TRBJ2-7, with 15 nucleotides matching TRBD2. J was trimmed by 3 bases and V by 4 bases; bases with no gene match: 5. CDR3 length: 16 residues. The germline V gene encodes CDR1 SGHRS and CDR2 YFSETQ. The CDR3 DNA is TGCGCCAGCAGCCCGGGACTAGCGGGGGGTCACTACGAGCAGTACTTC. It specifies CASSPGLAGGHYEQYF.

This clonotype was seen repeatedly, ten times or more. The J gene is TRBJ2-7, the V gene TRBV3-1, with 9 bases identical to TRBD1. The trim removed 4 bases at V and 3 bases at J, leaving 7 bases unmatched. Germline V gives CDR1 LGHDT, CDR2 YNNKEL (reference sequence). The CDR3 has 15 amino acids. CDR3 loop: CASSPAMTGGYEQYF. Written as DNA, the CDR3 is TGTGCCAGCAGCCCGGCGATGACAGGGGGCTACGAGCAGTACTTC.

This clonotype was seen many times. The chain joins TRBV7-2 to TRBJ2-7; 13 nucleotides align to TRBD2. This CDR3 has 15 residues. V was clipped by 3 bases and J by 2 bases; unmatched bases: 1. Germline CDR1 SGHTA, CDR2 FQGNSA. CDR3 coding DNA: TGTGCCAGCAGCTTCGGGACTAGCGGGACCTACGAGCAGTACTTC. It specifies CASSFGTSGTYEQYF.

This clonotype was seen ten or more times. The rearrangement uses TRBV6-5 and TRBJ1-6; perhaps TRBD1 as D (6 bases). The CDR3 length is 14 residues. Trimming shortened V by 5 bases and J by 10 bases, and 15 bases separated the two germline ends. Looked up from germline, CDR1 is MNHEY and CDR2 is SVGAGI. The CDR3: CASSSTGRGSPLHF. DNA for the CDR3: TGTGCCAGCAGTAGCACAGGGAGAGGCTCACCCCTCCACTTT.

This clonotype showed up just a few times. V gene TRBV9 combines with J gene TRBJ1-1, with D hard to call. The V gene lost 3 bases and the J gene lost 0 bases, with 12 bases spanning the gap. The CDR3 extends over 15 amino acids. From germline, CDR1 is SGDLS and CDR2 YYNGEE. CDR3 loop: CASSATQYLNTEAFF. For the CDR3, the DNA is TGTGCCAGCAGCGCGACCCAGTACCTGAACACTGAAGCTTTCTTT.

V and J are TRBV25-1 and TRBJ1-4, with D unresolved. The CDR3 contains 15 residues. Germline values: CDR1 MGHDK, CDR2 SYGVNS. The V end lost 5 bases, the J end lost 8 bases, and 18 bases lay between the germline ends. The CDR3 DNA reads as TGTGCCAGCAGTTCCCCAACCAACCTCCGGGAAAAACTGTTTTTT. This gives the protein CASSSPTNLREKLFF. The full variable domain, with the rest looked up from reference TRBV25-1 and TRBJ1-4, is EADIYQTPRYLVIGTGKKITLECSQTMGHDKMYWYQQDPGMELHLIHYSYGVNSTEKGDLSSESTVSRIRTEHFPLTLESARPSHTSQYLCASSSPTNLREKLFFGSGTQLSVL.

This clonotype was seen ten or more times. The chain recombines TRBV5-1 with TRBJ2-2; 7 bases align to TRBD2. This CDR3 contains 12 residues. From germline, CDR1 is SGHRS and CDR2 YFSETQ. J gave up 11 bases and V 2 bases, and 3 bases lay outside the gene matches. Here the CDR3 reads CASSLERGELFF. CDR3 nucleotide sequence: TGCGCCAGCAGCTTAGAGCGGGGAGAGCTGTTTTTT.

This chain links TRBV20-1 with TRBJ1-6; D is unclear. The CDR3 totals 12 residues. V shed 3 bases and J shed 6 bases, with 6 bases lying between them. CDR1 is DFQATT and CDR2 is SNEGSKA in the germline V gene (reference sequence). CDR3 in DNA: TGCAGTGCTAGTCCCAGTAATTCACCCCTCCACTTT. Residues: CSASPSNSPLHF.

This clonotype was picked up many times. The rearrangement uses TRBV6-2 or TRBV6-3 and TRBJ2-7; either TRBD1 or TRBD2 may fit D (5 bases each). The CDR3 extends over 15 amino acids. The germline CDR1 and CDR2 sequences are MNHEY and SVGEGT. Trimming took 2 bases from V and 2 from J, leaving 13 bases between them. The DNA of the CDR3 is TGTGCCAGCAGTTACGCGAAGGGGACCGCCTACGAGCAGTACTTC. It specifies CASSYAKGTAYEQYF.

There are a few counts of this clonotype. At one end the junction does not follow the germline gene, possibly because of a read error. The chain links TRBV4-2 to TRBJ2-7; 10 positions match TRBD2. The germline gives CDR1 LGHNA, CDR2 YNFKEQ. The CDR3 has 15 amino acids. The CDR3 loop is CVSSQELAGAYEQYF. The CDR3 DNA follows: TGTGTCAGCAGCCAAGAGCTAGCGGGGGCCTACGAGCAGTACTTC.

The chain carries TRBV20-1 and TRBJ2-5; the match to TRBD2 covers 10 bases. The CDR3 has 13 amino acids. Germline CDR1 and CDR2: DFQATT and SNEGSKA (reference sequence). J gave up 3 bases and V 8 bases, and 6 bases lay outside the gene matches. Here the CDR3 DNA reads TGCAGTAGTCTAGCGGGAGTTGAAGAGACCCAGTACTTC. It encodes CSSLAGVEETQYF.

This clonotype was observed many times. The rearrangement links TRBV6-6 to TRBJ1-1; D is unclear. This CDR3 comprises 13 residues. V lost 5 bases, J lost 1 base, and 8 bases lay in between. Germline values: CDR1 MNHNY, CDR2 SVGAGI (reference sequence). The CDR3 DNA reads as TGTGCCAGCAGTACTGGAGAGAACACTGAAGCTTTCTTT. Its translation is CASSTGENTEAFF.

This clonotype was observed many times. The rearrangement joins TRBV4-2 to TRBJ2-7, with 8 positions matching TRBD2. In germline, CDR1 is LGHNA, CDR2 YNFKEQ. With 3 bases clipped from V and 3 bases from J, the junction kept 4 bases outside the gene matches. This CDR3 is 14 amino acids long. The CDR3 sequence: CASSQEAGVYEQYF. The CDR3 DNA follows: TGTGCCAGCAGCCAGGAAGCGGGGGTCTACGAGCAGTACTTC.

This clonotype was counted a few times. The V and J genes are TRBV6-1 and TRBJ2-5; D call uncertain. V was pared by 4 bases and J by 4 bases, with 7 bases between. The CDR3 totals 12 residues. The germline CDR1 and CDR2 sequences are MNHNS and SASEGT. CDR3 amino acids: CASSVNRETQYF. The CDR3 DNA is TGTGCCAGCAGTGTGAATCGAGAGACCCAGTACTTC.

J is TRBJ2-7 and V is TRBV5-4; D gene unclear. The V gene lost 4 bases and the J gene lost 5 bases, with 10 bases spanning the gap. The CDR3 contains 12 residues. Germline CDR1 SGHNT, CDR2 YYREEE (reference sequence). CDR3 DNA sequence: TGTGCCAGCAGCCCTCTGACCCACGAGCAGTACTTC. This codes for CASSPLTHEQYF.

This clonotype was picked up a small number of times. The V gene is TRBV7-9, the J gene TRBJ1-6; 11 bases align to TRBD1. Germline V gene lookup returns CDR1 SEHNR and CDR2 FQNEAQ (reference sequence). Germline trimming cut 5 bases from V and 10 bases from J; bases unmatched to any gene: 10. The CDR3 sequence is 16 residues long. The CDR3 DNA sequence: TGTGCCAGCAGCCCCTTGGGGGACAGGGGGGGATCACCCCTCCACTTT. Translation: CASSPLGDRGGSPLHF.

This sequence joins TRBV12-3 or TRBV12-4 and TRBJ1-1, with a possible D match to TRBD1 (5 bases). The CDR3 has 15 amino acids. V was cut by 6 bases and J by 3 bases, with 17 bases left in between. CDR3 loop: CASSRGGPEDTEAFF. CDR3 nucleotide sequence: TGTGCCAGCAGCCGGGGGGGACCAGAGGACACTGAAGCTTTCTTT.

This clonotype came up a few times. Germline and junction disagree at one end, which may indicate a read error. The gene calls are TRBV7-7 and TRBJ2-3; no clear D gene. CDR3 length equals 15 residues. CDR1 SSHAT and CDR2 FNYEAQ come from the germline V gene (reference sequence). The CDR3 DNA reads as TGTGCTAGCAGCTTGTCCCGAGAAAGGTCGGATACGCAGTATTTT. It specifies CASSLSRERSDTQYF.

This clonotype showed up many times. An end of the junction does not agree with germline; a read error may underlie this. The DNA of the CDR3 is TGTGCCAGCAGCAAAGGAGGTACCTCGAGGAGTTTCTTC. It specifies CASSKGGTSRSFF. The V and J genes are TRBV5-4 and TRBJ2-7; maybe TRBD2 (5 bases). Germline-derived CDR1 and CDR2 are SGHNT and YYREEE (reference sequence). The CDR3 is 13 residues long.

This clonotype has a handful of counts. The V and J genes are TRBV5-1 and TRBJ2-7; TRBD1 matches at 8 bases. V was clipped by 3 bases and J by 0 bases; unmatched bases: 14. The CDR3 length is 18 residues. Germline CDR1 reads SGHRS; CDR2 reads YFSETQ. The DNA of the CDR3 is TGCGCCAGCAGCTACCCCCTTCCGGAGACAGGGGCCTCCTACGAGCAGTACTTC. This gives the protein CASSYPLPETGASYEQYF.

The gene calls are TRBV12-3 or TRBV12-4 and TRBJ2-3; D call uncertain. Trimming took 3 bases from V and 6 from J, leaving 4 bases between them. The CDR3 loop spans 11 amino acids. CDR3 protein: CASSFIDTQYF. The DNA for the CDR3 is TGTGCCAGCAGTTTTATTGATACGCAGTATTTT.

This sequence joins TRBV7-9 and TRBJ2-5; tentatively, D is TRBD2 (5 bases). Germline values: CDR1 SEHNR, CDR2 FQNEAQ (reference sequence). This CDR3 contains 14 residues. Trimming cost V 4 bases and J 2 bases, with 11 bases left between them. Written as DNA, the CDR3 is TGTGCCAGCAGCTATCCTTCGGGGCAAGAGACCCAGTACTTC. It translates to CASSYPSGQETQYF.

This clonotype was counted at least ten times. The J gene is TRBJ2-3, the V gene TRBV6-5, with 7 bases fitting TRBD1. CDR1 and CDR2 (germline): MNHEY, SVGAGI. Trimming removed 11 bases from V and 2 bases from J; junction bases left unmatched: 7. The CDR3 is made up of 13 amino acids. This CDR3 reads CASGQMITDTQYF. Written as DNA, the CDR3 is TGTGCCTCGGGACAGATGATCACAGATACGCAGTATTTT.